One and the same sample provided the 9 T cell receptor beta chains below, sequenced in a study of T cell repertoires in cytomegalovirus infection. Each CDR3 protein gets one entry after TCRdb re-called the reads with MiXCR. The sample includes 500,000 to 600,000 distinct CDR3 sequences, more than 15% of them seen just once. Sequencing input: CD8+ T cells from PBMCs. All receptors derive from a human donor in good health (CMV status not recorded). Some clones in this sample may be carry-over from other donors' samples.

This chain uses TRBV6-5 with TRBJ2-1, with 13 bases aligning to TRBD2. The CDR3 length is 18 residues. The ends lost 5 bases at V and 0 bases at J; junction bases unmatched: 7. The germline V gene encodes CDR1 MNHEY and CDR2 SVGAGI. The CDR3 is CASSRTSGRRSSYNEQFF. As DNA, the CDR3 is TGTGCCAGCAGTAGGACTAGCGGGAGACGAAGCTCCTACAATGAGCAGTTCTTC.

Concerning this clonotype: An end of the junction does not agree with germline; a read error may underlie this. The chain joins TRBV7-6 to TRBJ1-4; a weak D match, TRBD1 (5 bases). The CDR3 loop spans 14 amino acids. Germline-derived CDR1 and CDR2 are SGHVS and FNYEAQ. CDR3: CASSLAGSKERLFF. As DNA, the CDR3 is TGTGCCAGCAGCTTGGCAGGGAGCAAGGAAAGACTGTTTTTT.

This clonotype was counted between two and nine times. The chain has TRBV19 and TRBJ2-5; D is unresolved. CDR1 LNHDA and CDR2 SQIVND come from the germline V gene (reference sequence). This CDR3 region has 15 residues. The V end lost 7 bases, the J end lost 3 bases, and 18 bases lay between the germline ends. The CDR3 DNA reads as TGTGCCAGTATTTGGAGCGACGACACCAAAGAGACCCAGTACTTC. As protein: CASIWSDDTKETQYF.

In its sample, this clonotype was seen many times. V and J are TRBV7-9 and TRBJ2-7; 7 nucleotides match TRBD2. Trimming at V came to 2 bases and at J to 0 bases, leaving 4 bases not matched to a gene. Germline loops: CDR1 SEHNR, CDR2 FQNEAQ (reference sequence). The CDR3 contains 15 residues. DNA for the CDR3: TGTGCCAGCAGCTTAAGGGCGGGGGTCTCCTACGAGCAGTACTTC. The encoded protein is CASSLRAGVSYEQYF.

A remark on this clonotype: This sequence may be a read error, since a much larger clone differs from it by one base. Here the CDR3 omits its conserved ending phenylalanine or tryptophan, so a read error is the likely source. The rearrangement links TRBV6-5 to TRBJ2-7; D gene unclear. The CDR3 runs to 12 residues. CDR1 and CDR2 (germline): MNHEY, SVGAGI. V was shortened by 0 bases and J by 7 bases, with 7 bases between the two germline ends. The CDR3, as DNA: TGTGCCAGCAGTTACTCCGAAGGGGAGCAGTACTTA. Residues: CASSYSEGEQYL.

This sequence joins TRBV27 and TRBJ2-7, with 7 bases that match TRBD1. Germline-derived CDR1 and CDR2 are MNHEY and SMNVEV (reference sequence). This CDR3 is built from 11 residues. Trimming took 1 base from V and 11 from J; bases not matched to a gene: 2. The CDR3 bases are TGTGCCAGCAGTTTATGGGGGACAGAGTACTTC. Protein product: CASSLWGTEYF.

This clonotype was seen a few times. This chain joins TRBV6-1 and TRBJ2-3, with a weak D call TRBD2 (6 bases). The germline V gene encodes CDR1 MNHNS and CDR2 SASEGT. The V and J ends lost 2 bases and 1 base respectively, with 10 bases between them. This CDR3 comprises 15 residues. For the CDR3, the DNA is TGTGCCAGCAGTGAAATGCGGGGCGGCACAGATACGCAGTATTTT. Protein sequence: CASSEMRGGTDTQYF.

J is TRBJ1-4 and V is TRBV15; D is ambiguous. The germline gives CDR1 LNHNV, CDR2 YYDKDF (reference sequence). The V end was cut by 0 bases, the J end by 4 bases, with 9 bases between. The length of the CDR3 is 15 residues. The CDR3 is CATSRDRSYNEKLFF. CDR3 bases: TGTGCCACCAGCAGAGATCGGTCCTATAATGAAAAACTGTTTTTT. Looking up the rest from reference TRBV15 and TRBJ1-4 gives the full variable domain: DAMVIQNPRYQVTQFGKPVTLSCSQTLNHNVMYWYQQKSSQAPKLLFHYYDKDFNNEADTPDNFQSRRPNTSFCFLDIRSPGLGDTAMYLCATSRDRSYNEKLFFGSGTQLSVL.

A few counts support this clonotype. V is TRBV7-3 and J is TRBJ2-7; 8 nucleotides match TRBD1. CDR3 length: 14 residues. Unmatched junction bases numbered 6, after V lost 3 bases and J lost 5 bases. CDR1 is SGHTA and CDR2 is FQGTGA in the germline V gene. The CDR3: CASSFSGTGDEQYF. The CDR3 DNA follows: TGTGCCAGCAGCTTCTCGGGGACAGGAGACGAGCAGTACTTC.